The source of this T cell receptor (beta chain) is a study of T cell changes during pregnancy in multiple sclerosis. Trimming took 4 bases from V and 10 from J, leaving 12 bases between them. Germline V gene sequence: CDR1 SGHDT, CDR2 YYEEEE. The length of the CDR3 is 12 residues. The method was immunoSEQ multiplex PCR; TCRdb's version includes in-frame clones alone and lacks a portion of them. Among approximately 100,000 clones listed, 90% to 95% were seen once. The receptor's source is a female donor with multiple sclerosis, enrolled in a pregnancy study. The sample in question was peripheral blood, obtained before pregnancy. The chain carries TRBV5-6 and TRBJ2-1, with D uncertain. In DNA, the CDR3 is TGTGCCAGCAGCCTCATAGCCGGGGAGCAGTTCTTC. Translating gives CASSLIAGEQFF.